In its sample, the clone carrying this TCR beta chain was seen a few times. Its specificity is unknown. The CDR3 extends over 13 amino acids. J lost 4 bases, V lost 7 bases, and 7 bases had no gene match. Germline V gene data show CDR1 as SQVTM and CDR2 as ANQGSEA. These data come from a study of CD8+ T cells in alopecia areata. RNA extraction and reverse transcription yielded cDNA as sequencing template. Here immunoSEQ multiplex PCR was the method, and the copy in TCRdb shows in-frame clones only, minus some. The sample lists over 200,000 clones; approximately 61% were seen once. Findings and limits, study-wide: Normal-skin resident alphabeta T cells also appear among scalp sample sequences. More clonal than normal scalp was lesional scalp, particularly alopecia totalis/universalis.

The source is a human donor with alopecia areata. The starting material was CD4+ T cells sorted from blood, obtained at week 0. The V and J genes are TRBV29-1 and TRBJ2-5; 9 bases align to TRBD1. CDR3: CSGSMTGGETQYF. CDR3 coding DNA: TGCAGCGGGAGCATGACAGGGGGAGAGACCCAGTACTTC.